The sequence of this TCR beta chain was determined in a study of post-analysis software for immune sequencing data. Study background: Relapsing-remitting, secondary progressive and progressive-relapsing forms of multiple sclerosis all featured among disease courses. Overall study results and limits: Batch-mates among the samples co-clustered strongly by F measure. Controls had lower frequencies than patients of 4 or 5 TRBV segments, which included TRBV5-6, TRBV5-1 and TRBV20-1. Significantly lower normalized Chao1 diversity was seen in multiple sclerosis patients than in controls.

Included in the TCR beta cDNA libraries were unique molecular identifiers. The authors obtained approximately 540,000 cDNA molecules from around 1 to 9.1 million T cells. Using its own MiXCR run on the PCR reads, TCRdb lists one record per CDR3 protein. The sample shows some 500,000 distinct CDR3 sequences, under 55% of them seen only once. Trimming took off 4 bases at V and 0 bases at J, with 13 bases between the two ends. Germline assignment: CDR1 SEHNR and CDR2 FQNEAQ (reference sequence). This CDR3 has 17 residues. Of note for this clonotype: Antigen: not known.

The chain combines TRBV7-9 with TRBJ1-6; a possible D gene is TRBD1 (5 bases). Material: blood. This clonotype was obtained from a girl aged 10 to 17 with multiple sclerosis. The CDR3 here is CASSSSTVSSYNSPLHF. The CDR3 coding sequence is TGTGCCAGCAGCTCCTCGACAGTGAGCTCCTATAATTCACCCCTCCACTTT.